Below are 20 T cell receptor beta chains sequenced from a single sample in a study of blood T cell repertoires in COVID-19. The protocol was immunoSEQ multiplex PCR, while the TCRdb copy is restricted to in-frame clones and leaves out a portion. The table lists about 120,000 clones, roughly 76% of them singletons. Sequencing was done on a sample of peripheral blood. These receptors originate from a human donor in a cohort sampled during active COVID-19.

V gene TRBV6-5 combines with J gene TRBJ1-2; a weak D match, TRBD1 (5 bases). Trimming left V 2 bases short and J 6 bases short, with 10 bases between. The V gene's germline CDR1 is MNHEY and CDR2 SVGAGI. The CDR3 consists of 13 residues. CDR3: CASSYRGFDGYTF. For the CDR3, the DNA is TGTGCCAGCAGTTACAGGGGTTTCGATGGCTACACCTTC.

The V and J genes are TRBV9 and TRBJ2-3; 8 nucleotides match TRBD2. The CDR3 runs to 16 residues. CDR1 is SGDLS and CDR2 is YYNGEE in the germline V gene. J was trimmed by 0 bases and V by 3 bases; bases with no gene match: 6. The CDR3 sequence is CASSAYSGVSTDTQYF. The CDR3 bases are TGTGCCAGCAGCGCCTATAGCGGGGTAAGCACAGATACGCAGTATTTT.

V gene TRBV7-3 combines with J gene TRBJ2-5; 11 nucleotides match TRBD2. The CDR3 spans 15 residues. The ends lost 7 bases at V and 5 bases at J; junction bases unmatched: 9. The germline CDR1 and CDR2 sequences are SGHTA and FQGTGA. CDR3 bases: TGTGCCAGCACCCGTAGCGGGGGGGCCGAGGAGACCCAGTACTTC. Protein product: CASTRSGGAEETQYF.

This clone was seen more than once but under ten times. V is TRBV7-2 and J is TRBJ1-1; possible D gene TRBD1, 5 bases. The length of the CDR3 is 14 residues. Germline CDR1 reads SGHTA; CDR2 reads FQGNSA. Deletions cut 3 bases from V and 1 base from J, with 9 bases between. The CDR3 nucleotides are TGTGCCAGCAGCTTGGGGCGCTCGAACACTGAAGCTTTCTTT. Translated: CASSLGRSNTEAFF.

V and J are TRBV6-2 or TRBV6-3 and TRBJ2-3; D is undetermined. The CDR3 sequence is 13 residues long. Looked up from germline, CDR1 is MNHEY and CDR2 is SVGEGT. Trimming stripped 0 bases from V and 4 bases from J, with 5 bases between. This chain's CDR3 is CASSYSQSDTQYF. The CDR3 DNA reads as TGTGCCAGCAGTTACTCACAGTCAGATACGCAGTATTTT.

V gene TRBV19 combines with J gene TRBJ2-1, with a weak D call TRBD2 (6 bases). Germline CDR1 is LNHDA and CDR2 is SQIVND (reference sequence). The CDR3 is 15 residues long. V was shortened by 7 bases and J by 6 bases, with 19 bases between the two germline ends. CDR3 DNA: TGTGCCAGTACTTCAGACCCCCGGGGGACCAATGAGCAGTTCTTC. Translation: CASTSDPRGTNEQFF.

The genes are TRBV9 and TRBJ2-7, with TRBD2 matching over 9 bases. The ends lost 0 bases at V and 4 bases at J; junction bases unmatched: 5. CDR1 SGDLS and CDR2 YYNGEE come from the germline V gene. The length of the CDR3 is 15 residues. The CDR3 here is CASSVGVAGVYEQYF. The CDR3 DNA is TGTGCCAGCAGCGTAGGGGTAGCGGGAGTTTACGAGCAGTACTTC.

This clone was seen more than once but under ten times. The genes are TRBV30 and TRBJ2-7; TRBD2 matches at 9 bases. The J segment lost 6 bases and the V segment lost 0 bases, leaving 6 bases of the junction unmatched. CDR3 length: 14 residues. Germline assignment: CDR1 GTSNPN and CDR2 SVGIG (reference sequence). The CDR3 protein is CAWSVGGRGGEQYF. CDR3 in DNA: TGTGCCTGGAGTGTAGGCGGGAGGGGAGGCGAGCAGTACTTC.

The CDR3 nucleotides are TGTGCCAGCAGCTTAGAAACAGGGGGCCCGAACTACACTGAAGCTTTCTTT. As protein: CASSLETGGPNYTEAFF. V gene TRBV11-3 combines with J gene TRBJ1-1; 9 positions agree with TRBD1. Trimming took 0 bases from V and 3 from J; bases not matched to a gene: 8. There are 17 residues in the CDR3. The V gene's germline CDR1 is SGHNT and CDR2 YENEEA.

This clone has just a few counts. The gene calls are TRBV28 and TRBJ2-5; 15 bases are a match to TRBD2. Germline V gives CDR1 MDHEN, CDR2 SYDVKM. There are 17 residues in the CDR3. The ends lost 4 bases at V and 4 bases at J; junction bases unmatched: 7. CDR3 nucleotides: TGTGCCAGCAGTTCAGGACTAGCGGGAGGGCCACGAGAGACCCAGTACTTC. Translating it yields CASSSGLAGGPRETQYF.

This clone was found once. CDR3 DNA: TGTGCCAGTAGTAATGGGGGCAGCAATCAGCCCCAGCATTTT. Amino acid sequence: CASSNGGSNQPQHF. The V gene is TRBV19, the J gene TRBJ1-5, with D perhaps TRBD1 (6 bases). In germline, CDR1 is LNHDA, CDR2 SQIVND (reference sequence). The CDR3 length is 14 residues. V was shortened by 4 bases and J by 1 base, with 8 bases between the two germline ends.

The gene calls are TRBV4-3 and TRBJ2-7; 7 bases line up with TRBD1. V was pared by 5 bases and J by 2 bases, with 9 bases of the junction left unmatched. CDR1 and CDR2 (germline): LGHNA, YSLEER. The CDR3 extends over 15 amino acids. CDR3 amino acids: CASSGVWGTAYEQYF. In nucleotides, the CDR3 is TGCGCCAGCAGCGGAGTATGGGGGACAGCCTACGAGCAGTACTTC.

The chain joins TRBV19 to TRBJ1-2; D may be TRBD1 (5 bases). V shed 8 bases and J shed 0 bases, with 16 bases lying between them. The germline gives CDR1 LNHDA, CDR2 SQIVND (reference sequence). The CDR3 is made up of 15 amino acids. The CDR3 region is CASARTGAANYGYTF. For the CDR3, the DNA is TGTGCCAGTGCCCGCACAGGAGCCGCTAACTATGGCTACACCTTC.

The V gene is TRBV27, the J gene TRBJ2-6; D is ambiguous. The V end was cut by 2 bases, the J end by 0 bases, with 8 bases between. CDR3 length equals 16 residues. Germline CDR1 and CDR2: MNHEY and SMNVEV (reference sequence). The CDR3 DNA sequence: TGTGCCAGCAGTTTAACAATTAACTCTGGGGCCAACGTCCTGACTTTC. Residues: CASSLTINSGANVLTF.

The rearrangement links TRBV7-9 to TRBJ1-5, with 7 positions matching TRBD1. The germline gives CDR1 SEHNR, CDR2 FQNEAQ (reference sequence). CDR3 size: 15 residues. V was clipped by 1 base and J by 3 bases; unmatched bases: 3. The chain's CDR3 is CASSLGDSPNQPQHF. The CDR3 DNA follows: TGTGCCAGCAGCTTAGGGGACAGTCCCAATCAGCCCCAGCATTTT. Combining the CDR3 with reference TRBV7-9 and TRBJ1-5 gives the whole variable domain DTGVSQNPRHKITKRGQNVTFRCDPISEHNRLYWYRQTLGQGPEFLTYFQNEAQLEKSRLLSDRFSAERPKGSFSTLEIQRTEQGDSAMYLCASSLGDSPNQPQHFGDGTRLSIL.

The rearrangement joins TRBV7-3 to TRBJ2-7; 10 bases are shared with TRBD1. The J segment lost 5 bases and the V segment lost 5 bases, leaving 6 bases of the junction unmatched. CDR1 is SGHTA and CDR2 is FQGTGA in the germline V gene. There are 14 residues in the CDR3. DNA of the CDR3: TGTGCCAGCAGCATCGGGACAGGGGTTCACGAGCAGTACTTC. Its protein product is CASSIGTGVHEQYF. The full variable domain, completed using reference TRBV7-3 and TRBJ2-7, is GAGVSQTPSNKVTEKGKYVELRCDPISGHTALYWYRQSLGQGPEFLIYFQGTGAADDSGLPNDRFFAVRPEGSVSTLKIQRTERGDSAVYLCASSIGTGVHEQYFGPGTRLTVT.

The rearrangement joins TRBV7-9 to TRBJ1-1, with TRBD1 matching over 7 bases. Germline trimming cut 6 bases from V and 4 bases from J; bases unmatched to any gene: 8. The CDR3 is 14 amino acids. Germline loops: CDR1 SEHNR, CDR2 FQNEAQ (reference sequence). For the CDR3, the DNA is TGTGCCAGCAGTTTGATCGAGGGGGCCACTGAAGCTTTCTTT. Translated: CASSLIEGATEAFF.

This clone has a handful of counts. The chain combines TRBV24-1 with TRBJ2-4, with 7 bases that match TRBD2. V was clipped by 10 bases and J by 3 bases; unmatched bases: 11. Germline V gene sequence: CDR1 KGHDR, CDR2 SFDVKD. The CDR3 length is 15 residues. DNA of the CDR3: TGTGCCACGGACCTTCGGCCGGGGGGCAAAAACATTCAGTACTTC. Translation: CATDLRPGGKNIQYF.

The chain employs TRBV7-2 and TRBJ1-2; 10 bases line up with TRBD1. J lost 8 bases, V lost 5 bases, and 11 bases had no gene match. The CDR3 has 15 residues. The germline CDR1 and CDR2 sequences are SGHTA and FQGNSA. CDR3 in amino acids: CASSHGPTGGRGYTF. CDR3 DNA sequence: TGTGCCAGCAGCCATGGGCCGACAGGGGGCAGGGGCTACACCTTC.

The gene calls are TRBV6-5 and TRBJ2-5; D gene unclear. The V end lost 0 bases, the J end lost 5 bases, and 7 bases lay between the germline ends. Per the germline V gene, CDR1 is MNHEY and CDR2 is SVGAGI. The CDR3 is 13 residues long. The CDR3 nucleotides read TGTGCCAGCAGTTACTCATCCGGGGAGACCCAGTACTTC. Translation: CASSYSSGETQYF.